This T cell receptor beta chain was observed in a study of regulatory T cells in long-lasting Graves disease. The study, taken as a whole, reports: Since the sample size was small, accuracy may have been reduced. The study found persistent patients shared more public clonotypes (approximately 2,700) than new patients (nearly 1,000).

iRepertoire HTBI primers and Arm-PCR of CDR3 regions built TCR beta libraries. TCRdb re-called the multiplex PCR reads through MiXCR, storing one row per CDR3 protein. The sample lists some 220,000 distinct CDR3 sequences, roughly a fifth occurring once. This clonotype was seen ten or more times. Antigen unknown. This CDR3 has 15 amino acids. Trimming removed 5 bases from V and 0 bases from J, with 13 bases in between. Germline V gene data show CDR1 as MNHEY and CDR2 as SMNVEV (reference sequence). Time point specified: newly diagnosed GD, antithyroid drugs for less than 3 months. PBMC RNA was the source of the TCR library. These data were also reused for a study on T cells in Graves' hyperthyroidism and ophthalmopathy. That paper states: The TCR CDR3 was amplified in a first-round RT-PCR using the HTBI primer set.

The sequencing here drew on peripheral blood mononuclear cells (PBMCs), taken at new diagnosis, from a patient treated with antithyroid drugs. The receptor was isolated from a woman aged 25 to 39 with Graves disease. V is TRBV27 and J is TRBJ1-1; possibly TRBD1 for D (5 bases). The chain's CDR3 is CASSPTGAMNTEAFF. The CDR3 nucleotides read TGTGCCAGCAGTCCGACCGGGGCAATGAACACTGAAGCTTTCTTT.